These 27 T cell receptor beta chains were all obtained from the same sample, sequenced in a study of human T cells and chemical hapten exposure. TCRdb recomputed calls from the RACE reads with MiXCR, one row per CDR3 protein. This sample has 50,000 or so distinct CDR3 sequences, with roughly 10% found just once. The sample's time point: patch test 3, about 24 weeks after DPC sensitization. Treatment denoted: therapeutic diphenylcyclopropenone sensitization with weekly scalp DPC. The sample consisted of whole blood, taken in connection with sensitization to the hapten diphenylcyclopropenone (DPC). The receptor source for this set is a woman between 35 and 50 years old with alopecia areata. Some clones in this sample may be carry-over from other donors' samples.

The V gene is TRBV5-4, the J gene TRBJ1-2; 8 bases agree with TRBD1. Germline V gene data show CDR1 as SGHNT and CDR2 as YYREEE (reference sequence). The CDR3 contains 15 residues. The ends lost 2 bases at V and 0 bases at J; junction bases unmatched: 3. The chain's CDR3 is CASSFNRGSNYGYTF. The CDR3, as DNA: TGTGCCAGCAGCTTCAACAGGGGGTCTAACTATGGCTACACCTTC.

Many counts were recorded for this clonotype. J is TRBJ2-7 and V is TRBV6-6; D uncertain. CDR3 size: 11 residues. V lost 8 bases and J 6 bases, leaving 11 bases between the germline ends. Germline values: CDR1 MNHNY, CDR2 SVGAGI (reference sequence). The CDR3 bases are TGTGCCAGCGTTGAGAATCGCGAGCAGTACTTC. This sequence encodes CASVENREQYF.

Regarding this clonotype: This may be a read error, as it is one base from a much larger clone. The chain uses TRBV4-1 and TRBJ1-1; D unresolved. There are 13 residues in the CDR3. Per the germline V gene, CDR1 is MGHRA and CDR2 is YSYEKL. V lost 1 base and J 0 bases, leaving 3 bases between the germline ends. CDR3 amino acids: CASSQVLNTEAFF. In nucleotides, the CDR3 is TGCGCCAGCAGCCAAGTATTGAACACTGAAGCTTTCTTT.

This clonotype was counted many times. The chain has TRBV20-1 and TRBJ1-5, with 8 bases lining up with TRBD1. Germline V CDR1 and CDR2: DFQATT, SNEGSKA (reference sequence). V gave up 5 bases and J gave up 5 bases; unmatched junction bases: 8. CDR3 size: 14 residues. For the CDR3, the DNA is TGCAGTGCTTGGATACCGGGACAGGATCAGCCCCAGCATTTT. Its translation is CSAWIPGQDQPQHF.

The chain carries TRBV18 and TRBJ1-2; D may be TRBD1 (6 bases). The CDR3 contains 13 residues. Germline-derived CDR1 and CDR2 are KGHSH and LQKENI. Trimming stripped 6 bases from V and 2 bases from J, with 10 bases between. CDR3 in amino acids: CASSPGENYGYTF. The CDR3 DNA sequence: TGTGCCAGCTCTCCAGGGGAGAACTATGGCTACACCTTC.

The chain carries TRBV3-1 and TRBJ2-5; possibly TRBD1 for D (6 bases). The CDR3 is 15 residues long. V was clipped by 4 bases and J by 1 base, with 13 bases between them. The germline V gene encodes CDR1 LGHDT and CDR2 YNNKEL (reference sequence). The CDR3, as DNA: TGTGCCAGCAGCCGCCAAACAGGGACCCAAGAGACCCAGTACTTC. Translating gives CASSRQTGTQETQYF.

This clonotype was picked up a small number of times. The chain is built from TRBV5-4 and TRBJ2-4, with TRBD1 matching 7 bases. CDR1 and CDR2 (germline): SGHNT, YYREEE (reference sequence). The CDR3 has 14 amino acids. Germline trimming cut 4 bases from V and 9 bases from J; bases unmatched to any gene: 10. The CDR3 reads CASSQETGSIIQYF. In DNA form, the CDR3 reads TGTGCCAGCAGCCAAGAGACAGGGTCGATCATTCAGTACTTC.

This clonotype was observed a few times. The CDR3 nucleotides read TGTGCCATCAGTGAGTCGGGACAGCTGAACACTGAAGCTTTCTTT. Protein sequence: CAISESGQLNTEAFF. The chain uses TRBV10-3 and TRBJ1-1; 7 bases align to TRBD1. CDR1 ENHRY and CDR2 SYGVKD come from the germline V gene. The CDR3 consists of 15 residues. V dropped 0 bases and J dropped 0; count of bases not matched to a gene: 1.

A few counts support this clonotype. The chain employs TRBV9 and TRBJ2-3, with 11 positions matching TRBD2. The V gene's germline CDR1 is SGDLS and CDR2 YYNGEE. There are 17 residues in the CDR3. After removal of 0 bases from V and 2 bases from J, the junction contained 5 bases not matched to a gene. CDR3 nucleotides: TGTGCCAGCAGCGTAGTGACTAGCGGGGCCGACACAGATACGCAGTATTTT. This codes for CASSVVTSGADTDTQYF.

At least ten counts were recorded for this clonotype. The chain recombines TRBV30 with TRBJ2-2, with unresolved D. The germline V and J ends were trimmed by 3 bases and 6 bases, with 11 bases remaining between them. Germline lookup yields CDR1 GTSNPN and CDR2 SVGIG (reference sequence). The CDR3 is made up of 13 amino acids. The CDR3 here is CAWSQWEAGELFF. CDR3 DNA sequence: TGTGCCTGGAGCCAATGGGAAGCCGGGGAGCTGTTTTTT.

The V call is TRBV10-3, the J call TRBJ1-6, with unresolved D. V gave up 2 bases and J gave up 6 bases, with 5 bases separating them. The CDR3 loop spans 13 amino acids. Germline V gene lookup returns CDR1 ENHRY and CDR2 SYGVKD. CDR3 in amino acids: CAISEAANSPLHF. The CDR3 nucleotides read TGTGCCATCAGTGAGGCAGCTAATTCACCCCTCCACTTT.

This clonotype was seen only a few times. J is TRBJ2-7 and V is TRBV2; D gene ambiguous. Trimming cost V 6 bases and J 5 bases, with 11 bases left between them. The germline V gene encodes CDR1 SNHLY and CDR2 FYNNEI. The CDR3 is made up of 12 amino acids. The CDR3 DNA reads as TGTGCCAGCAGGGTCGTAGTCCACGAGCAGTACTTC. This gives the protein CASRVVVHEQYF.

This chain links TRBV6-5 with TRBJ1-1; the D gene is possibly TRBD1 (5 bases). V was cut by 11 bases and J by 0 bases, with 13 bases left in between. CDR3 length: 13 amino acids. CDR1 and CDR2 (germline): MNHEY, SVGAGI. Here the CDR3 reads CASGRGLNTEAFF. The CDR3 DNA follows: TGTGCCTCAGGGAGGGGTTTGAACACTGAAGCTTTCTTT.

CDR3 in amino acids: CSVRTGGRTEAFF. CDR3 in DNA: TGCAGCGTGAGGACAGGGGGCAGAACTGAAGCTTTCTTT. The chain links TRBV29-1 to TRBJ1-1; 11 bases line up with TRBD1. CDR1 SQVTM and CDR2 ANQGSEA come from the germline V gene. This CDR3 is built from 13 residues. With 6 bases clipped from V and 5 bases from J, the junction kept 5 bases outside the gene matches.

This clonotype turned up a few times. The CDR3 DNA is TGTGCCAGCAGCTTCGAAGGGGGGGACGCTGAAGCTTTCTTT. It translates to CASSFEGGDAEAFF. The genes are TRBV5-6 and TRBJ1-1; D perhaps matches TRBD1 (6 bases). CDR1 and CDR2 from the germline V gene are SGHDT and YYEEEE. V was cut by 2 bases and J by 6 bases, with 14 bases left in between. CDR3 length: 14 amino acids.

This clonotype was recorded many times. J is TRBJ2-6 and V is TRBV21-1; TRBD1, the table's D call, lacks a check against the DNA. TRBV21-1 is recorded as a pseudogene. This CDR3 is built from 19 residues. The CDR3 bases are TGTGCCAGCAGCAACTTGGTCGGGGGTCCCGACTCTGGGGCCAACGTCCTGACTTTC. Encoded protein: CASSNLVGGPDSGANVLTF.

The chain joins TRBV3-1 to TRBJ2-3, with 12 positions matching TRBD2. This CDR3 contains 16 residues. J gave up 6 bases and V 0 bases, and 4 bases lay outside the gene matches. CDR1 and CDR2 from the germline V gene are LGHDT and YNNKEL (reference sequence). The CDR3: CASSQERLAGADTQYF. The CDR3 DNA sequence: TGTGCCAGCAGCCAAGAGAGACTAGCGGGGGCGGATACGCAGTATTTT.

This clonotype was counted ten times or more. The chain employs TRBV4-1 and TRBJ1-5, with D hard to call. V was shortened by 0 bases and J by 4 bases, with 13 bases between the two germline ends. The germline CDR1 and CDR2 sequences are MGHRA and YSYEKL. The CDR3 has 16 residues. The CDR3 coding sequence is TGCGCCAGCAGCCAAGATGGCGGGATAGGGAATCAGCCCCAGCATTTT. Protein: CASSQDGGIGNQPQHF.

This clonotype was seen a handful of times. V usage is TRBV14 and J usage is TRBJ1-4; 8 bases are shared with TRBD1. Trimming at V came to 6 bases and at J to 8 bases, leaving 8 bases not matched to a gene. Germline CDR1 reads SGHDN; CDR2 reads FVKESK. The CDR3 is 14 amino acids. Written as DNA, the CDR3 is TGTGCCAGCAGTTATCGACAGGGGAGGGAAAAACTGTTTTTT. Translation gives CASSYRQGREKLFF.

The chain couples TRBV20-1 to TRBJ2-7; 8 nucleotides line up with TRBD1. Germline CDR1 is DFQATT and CDR2 is SNEGSKA (reference sequence). The CDR3 contains 13 residues. V shed 6 bases, J shed 6 bases, and the junction held 10 bases outside the gene matches. Here the CDR3 reads CSAEEQGGPEQYF. The DNA for the CDR3 is TGCAGTGCCGAGGAACAGGGGGGCCCCGAGCAGTACTTC.

At least ten counts were recorded for this clonotype. The V gene is TRBV14, the J gene TRBJ1-6, with D hard to call. In germline, CDR1 is SGHDN, CDR2 FVKESK. CDR3 length: 13 residues. V lost 3 bases and J lost 9, with 9 bases in between. CDR3 sequence: CASSQSTTSPLHF. Here the CDR3 DNA reads TGTGCCAGCAGCCAGTCGACTACTTCACCCCTCCACTTT.

In its sample, this clonotype was seen a few times. This chain connects TRBV20-1 to TRBJ1-5; 7 positions agree with TRBD1. Trimming cost V 0 bases and J 1 base; bases outside gene matches: 3. Germline CDR1 reads DFQATT; CDR2 reads SNEGSKA (reference sequence). The CDR3 is 15 amino acids. The CDR3 nucleotides read TGCAGTGCTAGAGATCCCAGGGGGAGCAATCAGCCCCAGCATTTT. As protein: CSARDPRGSNQPQHF.

The chain combines TRBV7-9 with TRBJ1-5, with D unresolved. This CDR3 has 14 residues. Trimming shortened V by 3 bases and J by 0 bases, and 6 bases separated the two germline ends. Germline CDR1 and CDR2: SEHNR and FQNEAQ (reference sequence). This CDR3 reads CASSFSDSNQPQHF. CDR3 nucleotide sequence: TGTGCCAGCAGCTTCTCAGATAGCAATCAGCCCCAGCATTTT. The complete variable domain, with remaining parts taken from reference TRBV7-9 and TRBJ1-5, reads DTGVSQNPRHKITKRGQNVTFRCDPISEHNRLYWYRQTLGQGPEFLTYFQNEAQLEKSRLLSDRFSAERPKGSFSTLEIQRTEQGDSAMYLCASSFSDSNQPQHFGDGTRLSIL.

V gene TRBV5-4 combines with J gene TRBJ2-5; the match to TRBD2 covers 8 bases. The J segment lost 3 bases and the V segment lost 4 bases, leaving 11 bases of the junction unmatched. Germline CDR1 reads SGHNT; CDR2 reads YYREEE (reference sequence). This CDR3 is built from 16 residues. The CDR3 DNA reads as TGTGCCAGCAGCCCCCGGCGGGGGGCCGACAAAGAGACCCAGTACTTC. Encoded protein: CASSPRRGADKETQYF. Supplemented by reference TRBV5-4 and TRBJ2-5, the full variable domain reads ETGVTQSPTHLIKTRGQQVTLRCSSQSGHNTVSWYQQALGQGPQFIFQYYREEENGRGNFPPRFSGLQFPNYSSELNVNALELDDSALYLCASSPRRGADKETQYFGPGTRLLVL.

As to this clonotype: A much larger clone sits a single nucleotide away, making a read error possible. V usage is TRBV7-8 and J usage is TRBJ1-5; TRBD1 is a possible D gene (5 bases). The CDR3 is 14 amino acids. In germline, CDR1 is SGHVS, CDR2 FQNEAQ. V lost 5 bases to trimming and J lost 3 bases, with 11 bases between them. The CDR3 DNA reads TGTGCCAGCAGCCCAGACAGTAACAATCAGCCCCAGCATTTT. It encodes CASSPDSNNQPQHF.

The J gene is TRBJ2-3, the V gene TRBV7-2; D call uncertain. V shed 5 bases and J shed 0 bases, with 9 bases lying between them. Germline CDR1 SGHTA, CDR2 FQGNSA. The CDR3 consists of 14 residues. The CDR3 reads CASSLGQSTDTQYF. The CDR3 DNA reads TGTGCCAGCAGCCTAGGGCAGAGCACAGATACGCAGTATTTT.

The genes are TRBV4-1 and TRBJ1-4; D not resolved. The CDR3 spans 13 residues. Germline CDR1 MGHRA, CDR2 YSYEKL. V dropped 2 bases and J dropped 7 bases, with 8 bases sitting between them. CDR3 sequence (DNA): TGCGCCAGCAGCCAACTCCGAGGTGAAAAACTGTTTTTT. This encodes CASSQLRGEKLFF.